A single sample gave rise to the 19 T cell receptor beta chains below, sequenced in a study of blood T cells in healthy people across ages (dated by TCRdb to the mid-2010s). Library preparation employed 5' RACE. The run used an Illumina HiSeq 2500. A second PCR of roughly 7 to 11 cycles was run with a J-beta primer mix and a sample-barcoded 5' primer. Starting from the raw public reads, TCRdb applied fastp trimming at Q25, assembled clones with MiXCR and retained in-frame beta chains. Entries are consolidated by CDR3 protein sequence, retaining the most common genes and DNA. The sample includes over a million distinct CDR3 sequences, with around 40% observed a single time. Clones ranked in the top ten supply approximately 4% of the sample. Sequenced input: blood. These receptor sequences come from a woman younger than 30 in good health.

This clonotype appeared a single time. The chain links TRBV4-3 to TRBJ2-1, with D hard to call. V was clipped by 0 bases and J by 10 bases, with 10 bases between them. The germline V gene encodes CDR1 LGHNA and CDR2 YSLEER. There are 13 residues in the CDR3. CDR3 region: CASSQDTVLEQFF. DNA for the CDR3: TGCGCCAGCAGCCAAGATACGGTATTAGAGCAGTTCTTC.

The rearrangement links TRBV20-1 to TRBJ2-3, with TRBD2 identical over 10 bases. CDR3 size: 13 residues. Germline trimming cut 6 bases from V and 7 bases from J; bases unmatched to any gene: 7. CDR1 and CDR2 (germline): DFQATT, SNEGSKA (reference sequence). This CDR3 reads CSANSGRRNTQYF. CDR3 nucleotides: TGCAGTGCCAATAGCGGGAGGAGGAATACGCAGTATTTT.

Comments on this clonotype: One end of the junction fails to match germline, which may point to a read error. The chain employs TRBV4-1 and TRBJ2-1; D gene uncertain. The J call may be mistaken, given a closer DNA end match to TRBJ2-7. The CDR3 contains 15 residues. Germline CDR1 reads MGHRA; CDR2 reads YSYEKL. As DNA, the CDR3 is TGCGCCGGCAGCCAAGCCCCTGTAAGCCGGAGAGAGCAGTACTTC. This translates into CAGSQAPVSRREQYF.

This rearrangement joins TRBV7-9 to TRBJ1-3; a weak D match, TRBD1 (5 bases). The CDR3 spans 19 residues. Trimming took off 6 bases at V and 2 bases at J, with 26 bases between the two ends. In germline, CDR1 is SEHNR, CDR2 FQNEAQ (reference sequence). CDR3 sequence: CASRPRGSGAGLPGNTIYF. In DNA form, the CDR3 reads TGTGCCAGCAGACCAAGGGGTAGTGGTGCGGGACTCCCTGGAAACACCATATATTTT.

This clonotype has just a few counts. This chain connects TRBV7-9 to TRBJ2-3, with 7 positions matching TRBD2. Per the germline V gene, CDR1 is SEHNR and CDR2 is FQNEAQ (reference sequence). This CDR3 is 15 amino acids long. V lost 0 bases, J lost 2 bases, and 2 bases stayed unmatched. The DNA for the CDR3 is TGTGCCAGCAGCTTAGCCGGACTAGACACAGATACGCAGTATTTT. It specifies CASSLAGLDTDTQYF.

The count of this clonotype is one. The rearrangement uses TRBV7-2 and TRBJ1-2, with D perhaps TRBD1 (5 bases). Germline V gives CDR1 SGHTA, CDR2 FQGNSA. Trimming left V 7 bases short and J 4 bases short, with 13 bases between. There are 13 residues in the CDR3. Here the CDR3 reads CASTKGPRYGYTF. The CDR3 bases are TGTGCCAGCACCAAGGGACCGCGCTATGGCTACACCTTC.

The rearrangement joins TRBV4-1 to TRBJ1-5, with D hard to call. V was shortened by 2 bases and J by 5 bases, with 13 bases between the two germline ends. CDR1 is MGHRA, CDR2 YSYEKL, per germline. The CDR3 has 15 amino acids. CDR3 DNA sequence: TGCGCCAGCAGCCAAAGGGAGCCAACAGATCAGCCCCAGCATTTT. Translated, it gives CASSQREPTDQPQHF.

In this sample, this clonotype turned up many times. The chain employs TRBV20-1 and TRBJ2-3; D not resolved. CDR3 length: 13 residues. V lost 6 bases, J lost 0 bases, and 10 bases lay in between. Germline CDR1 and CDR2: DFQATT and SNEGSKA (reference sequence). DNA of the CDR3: TGCAGTGCACTACAGAGAAGCACAGATACGCAGTATTTT. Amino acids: CSALQRSTDTQYF.

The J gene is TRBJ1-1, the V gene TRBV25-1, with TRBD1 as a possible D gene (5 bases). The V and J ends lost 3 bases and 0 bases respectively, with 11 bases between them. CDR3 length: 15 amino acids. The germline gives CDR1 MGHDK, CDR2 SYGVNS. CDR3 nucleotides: TGTGCCAGCAGTGATGGGGCAGCTTTGAACACTGAAGCTTTCTTT. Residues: CASSDGAALNTEAFF.

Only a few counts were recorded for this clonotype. CDR3 coding DNA: TGTGCCTGGAGTGTCGTGGACTTAAGCACAGATACGCAGTATTTT. It specifies CAWSVVDLSTDTQYF. The chain couples TRBV30 to TRBJ2-3, with D possibly matching TRBD2 (5 bases). The V end lost 0 bases, the J end lost 0 bases, and 10 bases lay between the germline ends. The CDR3 has 15 residues. From germline, CDR1 is GTSNPN and CDR2 SVGIG (reference sequence). Filled out from reference TRBV30 and TRBJ2-3, the complete variable domain reads SQTIHQWPATLVQPVGSPLSLECTVEGTSNPNLYWYRQAAGRGLQLLFYSVGIGQISSEVPQNLSASRPQDRQFILSSKKLLLSDSGFYLCAWSVVDLSTDTQYFGPGTRLTVL.

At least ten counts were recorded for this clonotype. As DNA, the CDR3 is TGCAGCGCCCGGGACGTAACCTACGAGCAGTACTTC. Protein product: CSARDVTYEQYF. The chain recombines TRBV29-1 with TRBJ2-7; tentatively, D is TRBD1 or TRBD2 (5 bases each). V lost 7 bases, J lost 2 bases, and 12 bases lay in between. This CDR3 spans 12 amino acids. Germline CDR1 is SQVTM and CDR2 is ANQGSEA.

The CDR3 reads CSVGPLGQTGYSGYTF. CDR3 nucleotide sequence: TGCAGCGTTGGTCCACTGGGCCAAACGGGTTATAGTGGCTACACCTTC. The gene calls are TRBV29-1 and TRBJ1-2; no firm D call. CDR3 length: 16 amino acids. Germline values: CDR1 SQVTM, CDR2 ANQGSEA. V lost 4 bases and J 7 bases, leaving 25 bases between the germline ends.

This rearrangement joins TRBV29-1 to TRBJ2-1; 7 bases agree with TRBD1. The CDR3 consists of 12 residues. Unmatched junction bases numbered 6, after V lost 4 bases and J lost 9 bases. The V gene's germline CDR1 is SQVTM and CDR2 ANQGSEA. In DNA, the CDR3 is TGCAGCGTTGGACAGGGTTACGGTGAGCAGTTCTTC. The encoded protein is CSVGQGYGEQFF.

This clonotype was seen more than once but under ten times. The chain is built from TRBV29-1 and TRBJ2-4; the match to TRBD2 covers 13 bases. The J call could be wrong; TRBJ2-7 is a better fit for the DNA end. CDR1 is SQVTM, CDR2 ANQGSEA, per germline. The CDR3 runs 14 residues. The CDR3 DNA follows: TGCAGCGTTCGTGGACTAGCGGGAGACTACGAGCAGTACTTC. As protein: CSVRGLAGDYEQYF.

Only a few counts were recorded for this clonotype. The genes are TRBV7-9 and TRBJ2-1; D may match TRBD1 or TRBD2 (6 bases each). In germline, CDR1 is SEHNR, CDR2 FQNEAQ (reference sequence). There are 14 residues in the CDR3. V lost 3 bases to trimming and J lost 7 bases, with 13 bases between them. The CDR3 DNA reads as TGTGCCAGCAGCTTCGACGGGGGCCCGAATGAGCAGTTCTTC. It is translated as CASSFDGGPNEQFF.

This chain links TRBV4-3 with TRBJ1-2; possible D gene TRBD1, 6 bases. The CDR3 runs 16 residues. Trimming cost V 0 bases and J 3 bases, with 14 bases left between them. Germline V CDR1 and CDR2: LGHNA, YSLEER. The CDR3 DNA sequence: TGCGCCAGCAGCCAAGAGTCTCACAGGGACCACTATGGCTACACCTTC. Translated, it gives CASSQESHRDHYGYTF.

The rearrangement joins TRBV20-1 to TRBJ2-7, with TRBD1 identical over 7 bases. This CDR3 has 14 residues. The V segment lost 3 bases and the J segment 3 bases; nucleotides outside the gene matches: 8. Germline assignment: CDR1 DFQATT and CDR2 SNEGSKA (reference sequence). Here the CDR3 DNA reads TGCAGTGCTAGTGACAGGGCCCGTCACTACGAGCAGTACTTC. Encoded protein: CSASDRARHYEQYF.

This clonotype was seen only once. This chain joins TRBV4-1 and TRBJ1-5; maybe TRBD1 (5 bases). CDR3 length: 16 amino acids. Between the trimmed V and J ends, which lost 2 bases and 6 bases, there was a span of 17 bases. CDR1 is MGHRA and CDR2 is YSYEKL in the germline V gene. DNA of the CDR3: TGCGCCAGCAGCCAAAGATTGGGACGGACCCCTCAGCCCCAGCATTTT. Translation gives CASSQRLGRTPQPQHF.

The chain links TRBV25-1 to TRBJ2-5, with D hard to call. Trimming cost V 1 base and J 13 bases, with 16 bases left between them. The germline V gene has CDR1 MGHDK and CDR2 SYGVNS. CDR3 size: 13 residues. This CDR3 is CASSESPALVLYF. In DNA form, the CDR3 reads TGTGCCAGCAGTGAATCCCCCGCGCTAGTTTTGTACTTC.